Listed below are T cell receptor beta chains from one sample, sequenced in a study of T-cell reconstitution after alpha-beta-depleted transplantation in children. TCRdb fed the PCR reads into MiXCR, producing one record per CDR3 protein. The sample shows more than 400,000 distinct CDR3 sequences, approximately 10% of them seen only once. The sequencing used PBMCs, mostly from graft donor cells, collected 180 days after TCRalphabeta/CD19-depleted stem cell transplant. Every receptor here comes from a female patient under 10 years old who had a stem cell transplant for aplastic anemia, so the T cells may come from the graft donor. The CDR3 runs from the conserved cysteine through the conserved F or W. Each record gives: V gene, J gene, D gene, CDR3 protein. The D gene is left open where the match is weak.

TRBV6-6	TRBJ2-4	NA	CASGPTAVDQYF
TRBV5-5	TRBJ2-1	TRBD1	CASSFSGQVYNEQFF
TRBV5-1	TRBJ2-2	TRBD1	CASSWGTGNTGELFF
TRBV15	TRBJ2-5	NA	CATSRDPGEETQYF
TRBV28	TRBJ2-1	TRBD2	CASSLYLGGSSNEQFF
TRBV7-9	TRBJ1-1	NA	CASSGMENTEAFF
TRBV12-3/TRBV12-4	TRBJ1-6	TRBD1	CASSFRDRGRSYNSPLHF
TRBV28	TRBJ2-3	NA	CASSSPYGDRVDTDTQYF
TRBV7-2	TRBJ1-4	NA	CASSLRDEKLFF
TRBV5-6	TRBJ2-2	NA	CASSFPGLGGELFF
TRBV6-5	TRBJ1-3	NA	CASSLRGLISGNTIYF
TRBV28	TRBJ1-5	TRBD1	CASSLRTGGYSNQPQHF
TRBV12-3/TRBV12-4	TRBJ2-1	TRBD2	CASSFGLAGYNEQFF
TRBV28	TRBJ1-6	TRBD1	CASSLPGQGAYNSPLHF
TRBV20-1	TRBJ1-1	TRBD1	CRGGGDREEAFF
TRBV6-6	TRBJ2-1	NA	CASIQDYNNEQFF
TRBV3-1	TRBJ2-2	NA	CASLGWVRNTGELFF
TRBV7-2	TRBJ1-2	NA	CASSETSGRTYGYTF
TRBV7-9	TRBJ2-5	NA	CASSLREAAQETQYF
TRBV15	TRBJ2-1	NA	CATSRGQAKLSGFAYNEQFF
TRBV6-5	TRBJ2-7	TRBD2	CASSLGLVSYEQYF
TRBV20-1	TRBJ2-5	NA	CSAKSGETQYF
TRBV12-3/TRBV12-4	TRBJ1-2	NA	CAMSLRGTYGYTF
TRBV20-1	TRBJ2-3	NA	CSAQGGTDTQYF
TRBV12-3/TRBV12-4	TRBJ2-7	TRBD2	CASSLDSGGYEQYF
TRBV28	TRBJ1-5	NA	CASSFVFNGNQPQHF
TRBV7-2	TRBJ1-4	TRBD1	CASSGRGGTGGEKLFF
TRBV2	TRBJ1-6	NA	CASGVRGLESPLHF